The subject of this entry is one TCR beta chain. The antigen this receptor binds is unknown. Base qualities are not provided; no much larger clone lies one nucleotide away. One collaborating source in Seattle enrolled patients while the patients were actively infected and followed the patients over time throughout the course of disease. The collaborating institutions used their own protocols to collect whole blood in K2EDTA tubes. Collaborator samples were shipped for TCRbeta analysis as frozen whole blood, isolated PBMCs, or DNA extracted from either sample type. TCRbeta CDR3 regions were amplified from genomic DNA using the immunoSEQ Assay, a bias-controlled multiplex PCR. The paper's data handling went like this. The number of nucleated cells in each sample was estimated by amplification of reference gene primers within the assay. To quantify the absolute abundance of each unique TCRbeta CDR3 rearrangement, sequence reads were collapsed and filtered. For each sample, productive Simpson clonality was calculated by taking the square root of Simpson's diversity index across productive rearrangements. TCRdb's version of the immuneACCESS table is confined to in-frame rearrangements and falls short of the full clone set. An unresolved V gene accounts for under half of the shortfall where checked; the remainder is of unknown origin. From that table come the V and J calls and clone size; the DNA was used to work out D and trimming. The sample profile shows 200,000 to 250,000 clones; approximately 78% of them were found once. Around 8% of the sample comes from the top ten.

This sample stems from a study of blood T cell repertoires in COVID-19 (dated by TCRdb to 2018 to 2021). Regarding the study in general: Collaborator samples came from the United States, Italy and Spain and covered acute and convalescent phases of COVID-19. The material from the prospective study consisted of cDNA or gDNA derived from T cells, B-cell-depleted T cells, or PBMCs. The dataset comprised deeply sampled blood TCRbeta repertoires from subjects exposed to, actively infected with, or recovered from COVID-19. The repertoires were released in a freely available public database meant as a resource for research on the immune response to SARS-CoV-2. The samples were drawn from the first 160 participants of the ongoing ImmuneRACE study and from 950 to 1,500 subjects provided by 6 global collaborators. Sample metadata almost always included a de-identified subject ID, COVID-19 status, age in years and sex. HLA class I and class II types, where available, came from metadata supplied by the sample provider rather than from assay-based typing. What the authors observed across the whole study: How much clinical and demographic metadata was included differed by source and by participant, and the metadata was provided uncurated.

Sequenced input: peripheral blood. The receptor was derived from a woman aged 80 or over with COVID-19, enrolled during active disease.

The CDR3 region has the sequence CASSLAGGTDTQYF. The nucleotide sequence reads TGTGCCAGCAGCTTAGCGGGAGGTACAGATACGCAGTATTTT. The chain is encoded by TRBV7-2 joined to TRBJ2-3, with TRBD2 tentatively as D gene (6 bases match). From the germline V gene, CDR1 is SGHTA and CDR2 is FQGNSA. The CDR3, cysteine through phenylalanine, is 14 amino acids long. The DNA shown is the 42-base CDR3, in frame from base 1. V is cut by 0 bases and J by 3 bases, and the space between the germline ends is 7 bases.